This T cell receptor beta chain was captured by sequencing in a study of T cells after yellow fever vaccination. Study at large: SMART-Seq v4 Ultra Low Input served to prepare low-cell-number fractions.

Study findings and constraints: In post-booster samples, most primary-vaccination clones reappeared (about 96% CD4, roughly 90% CD8). Overall, a small share of clonotypes was seen in both CD4 and CD8 compartments. Weaker overall, the secondary response nonetheless peaked faster (day 5 versus 15).

About this clonotype: Its antigen is unknown.

The V gene end was trimmed by 2 bases and the J gene end by 3 bases; junction bases not matched to a gene: 2. The CDR3 contains 13 residues. In germline, CDR1 is SQVTM, CDR2 ANQGSEA. TCRdb reprocessed the 5' RACE reads via MiXCR and lists one record per CDR3 protein. The top ten hold around 0.49% of the sample, which has 200,000 to 300,000 distinct CDR3 sequences, 10% to 15% seen once. Sequencing was performed on CD4+ T cells sorted from PBMCs, taken 45 days after the yellow fever booster vaccination. The J gene is TRBJ2-5, the V gene TRBV29-1; 8 bases agree with TRBD2. The source of this sequence is a man aged 25-45 years who received the YFV17D yellow fever vaccine. CDR3 residues: CSVESGSKETQYF. CDR3 coding DNA: TGCAGCGTTGAAAGCGGGAGTAAAGAGACCCAGTACTTC.